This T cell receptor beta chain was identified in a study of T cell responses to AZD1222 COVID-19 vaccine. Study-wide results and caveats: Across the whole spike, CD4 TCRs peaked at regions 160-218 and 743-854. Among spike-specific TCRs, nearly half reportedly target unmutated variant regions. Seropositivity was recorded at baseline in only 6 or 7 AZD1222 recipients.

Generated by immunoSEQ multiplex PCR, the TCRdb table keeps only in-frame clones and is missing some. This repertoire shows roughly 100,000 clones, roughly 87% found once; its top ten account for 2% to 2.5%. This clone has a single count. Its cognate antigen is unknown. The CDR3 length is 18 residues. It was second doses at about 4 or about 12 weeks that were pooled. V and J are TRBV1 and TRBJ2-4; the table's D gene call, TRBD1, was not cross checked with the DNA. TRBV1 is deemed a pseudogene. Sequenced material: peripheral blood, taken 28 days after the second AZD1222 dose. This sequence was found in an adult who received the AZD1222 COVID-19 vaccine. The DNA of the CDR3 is TGCACCAGCAGCCAAGATCCTAGGGGGTCACTAGCCAAAAACATTCAGTACTTC. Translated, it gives CTSSQDPRGSLAKNIQYF.